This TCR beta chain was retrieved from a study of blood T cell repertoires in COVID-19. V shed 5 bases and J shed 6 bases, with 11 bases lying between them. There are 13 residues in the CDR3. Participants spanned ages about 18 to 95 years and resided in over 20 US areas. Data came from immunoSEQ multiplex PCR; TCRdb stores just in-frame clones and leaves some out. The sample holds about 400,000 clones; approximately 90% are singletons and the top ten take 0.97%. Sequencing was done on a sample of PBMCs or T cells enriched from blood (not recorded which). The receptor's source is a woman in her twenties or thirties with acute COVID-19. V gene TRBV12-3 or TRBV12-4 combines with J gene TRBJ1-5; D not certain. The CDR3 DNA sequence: TGTGCCAGCAGTAAGAGGGAAGGTCAGCCCCAGCATTTT. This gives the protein CASSKREGQPQHF.